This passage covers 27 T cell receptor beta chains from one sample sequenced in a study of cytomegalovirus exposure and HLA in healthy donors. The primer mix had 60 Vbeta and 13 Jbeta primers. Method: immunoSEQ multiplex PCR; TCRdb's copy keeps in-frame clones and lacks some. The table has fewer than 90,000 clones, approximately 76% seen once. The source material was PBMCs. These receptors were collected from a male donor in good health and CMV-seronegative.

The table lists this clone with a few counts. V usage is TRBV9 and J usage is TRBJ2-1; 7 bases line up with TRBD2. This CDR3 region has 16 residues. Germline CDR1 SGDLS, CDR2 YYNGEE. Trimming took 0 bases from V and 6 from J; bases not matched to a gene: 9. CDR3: CASSVDPGGGANEQFF. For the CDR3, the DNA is TGTGCCAGCAGCGTAGATCCCGGGGGAGGGGCCAATGAGCAGTTCTTC.

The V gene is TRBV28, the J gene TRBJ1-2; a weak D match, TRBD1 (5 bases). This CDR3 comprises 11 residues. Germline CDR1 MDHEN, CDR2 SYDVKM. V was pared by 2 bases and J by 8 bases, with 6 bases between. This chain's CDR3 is CASSLNRGYTF. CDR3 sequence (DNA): TGTGCCAGCAGTTTAAACAGGGGCTACACCTTC.

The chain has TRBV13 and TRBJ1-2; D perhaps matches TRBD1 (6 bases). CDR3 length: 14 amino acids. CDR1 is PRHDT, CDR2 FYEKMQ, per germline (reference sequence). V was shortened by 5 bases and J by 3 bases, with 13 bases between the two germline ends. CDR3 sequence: CASSLPRGDYGYTF. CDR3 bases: TGTGCCAGCAGCCTCCCCAGGGGCGACTATGGCTACACCTTC.

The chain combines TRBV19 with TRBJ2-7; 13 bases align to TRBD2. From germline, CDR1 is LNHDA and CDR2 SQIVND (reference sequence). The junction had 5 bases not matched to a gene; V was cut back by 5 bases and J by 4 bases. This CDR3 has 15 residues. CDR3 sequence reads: CASSPGTSGKYEQYF. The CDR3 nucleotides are TGTGCCAGTAGTCCCGGGACTAGCGGGAAATACGAGCAGTACTTC.

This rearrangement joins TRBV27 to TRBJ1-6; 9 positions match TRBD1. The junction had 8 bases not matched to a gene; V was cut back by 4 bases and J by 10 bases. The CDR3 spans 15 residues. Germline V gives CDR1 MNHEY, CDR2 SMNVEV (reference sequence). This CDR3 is CASSSGQGGRSPLHF. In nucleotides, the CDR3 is TGTGCCAGCAGTTCGGGACAGGGTGGTAGGTCACCCCTCCACTTT.

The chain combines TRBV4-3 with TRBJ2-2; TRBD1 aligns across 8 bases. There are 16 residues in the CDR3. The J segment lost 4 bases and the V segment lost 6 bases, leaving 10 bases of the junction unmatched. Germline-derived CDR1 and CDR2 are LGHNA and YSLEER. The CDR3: CASSRYQGAVTGELFF. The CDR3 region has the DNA TGCGCCAGCAGTCGATATCAGGGGGCAGTCACCGGGGAGCTGTTTTTT.

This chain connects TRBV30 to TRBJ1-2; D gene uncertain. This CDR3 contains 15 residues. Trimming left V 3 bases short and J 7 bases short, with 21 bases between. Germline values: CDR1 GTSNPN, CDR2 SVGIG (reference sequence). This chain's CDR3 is CAWRIGRGFSAGYTF. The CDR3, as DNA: TGTGCCTGGAGAATAGGTAGAGGGTTCTCCGCTGGCTACACCTTC.

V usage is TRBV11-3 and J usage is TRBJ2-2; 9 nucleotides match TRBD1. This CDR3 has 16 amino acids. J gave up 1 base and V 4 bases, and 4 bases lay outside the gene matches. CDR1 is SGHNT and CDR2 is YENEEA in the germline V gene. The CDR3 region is CASSSRTGVNTGELFF. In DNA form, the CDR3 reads TGTGCCAGCAGCTCCCGGACAGGGGTGAACACCGGGGAGCTGTTTTTT.

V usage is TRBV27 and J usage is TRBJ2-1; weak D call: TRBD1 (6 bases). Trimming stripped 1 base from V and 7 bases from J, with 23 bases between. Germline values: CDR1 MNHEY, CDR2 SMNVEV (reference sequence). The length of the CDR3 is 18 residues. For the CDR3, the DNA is TGTGCCAGCAGTTTATACCCCATCCCGGGACAACCAGGGAATGAGCAGTTCTTC. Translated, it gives CASSLYPIPGQPGNEQFF.

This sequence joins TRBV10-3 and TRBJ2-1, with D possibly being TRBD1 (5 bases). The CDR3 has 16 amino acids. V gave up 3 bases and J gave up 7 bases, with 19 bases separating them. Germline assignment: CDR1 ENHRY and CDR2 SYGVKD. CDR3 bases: TGTGCCATCAGTGATGTGGCACAGGTTTCTCTGAATGAGCAGTTCTTC. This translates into CAISDVAQVSLNEQFF.

This CDR3 is CASSRNEAEAFF. CDR3 nucleotide sequence: TGTGCCAGCAGTCGAAACGAGGCTGAAGCTTTCTTT. The gene calls are TRBV28 and TRBJ1-1; the D is unclear. The CDR3 spans 12 residues. Germline values: CDR1 MDHEN, CDR2 SYDVKM. V lost 5 bases and J lost 6, with 10 bases in between.

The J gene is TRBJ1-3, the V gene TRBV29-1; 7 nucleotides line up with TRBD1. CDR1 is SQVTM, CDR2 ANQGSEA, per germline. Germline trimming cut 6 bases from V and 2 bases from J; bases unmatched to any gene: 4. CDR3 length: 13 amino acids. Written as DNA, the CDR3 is TGCAGCGTCTCGGGACAGACTGGAAACACCATATATTTT. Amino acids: CSVSGQTGNTIYF.

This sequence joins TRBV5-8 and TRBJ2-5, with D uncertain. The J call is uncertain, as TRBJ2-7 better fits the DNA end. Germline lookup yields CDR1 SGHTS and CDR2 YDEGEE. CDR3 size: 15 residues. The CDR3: CASSLGPLVPHEQYF. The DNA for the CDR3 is TGTGCCAGCAGCCTAGGCCCTCTCGTTCCCCACGAGCAGTACTTC.

The CDR3 sequence: CASSGGSWRTVNEKLFF. The CDR3 bases are TGCGCCAGCAGCGGGGGATCGTGGAGGACAGTTAATGAAAAACTGTTTTTT. The chain joins TRBV5-1 to TRBJ1-4, with a possible D match to TRBD1 (6 bases). The CDR3 spans 17 residues. Germline values: CDR1 SGHRS, CDR2 YFSETQ. The V and J ends lost 4 bases and 4 bases respectively, with 20 bases between them.

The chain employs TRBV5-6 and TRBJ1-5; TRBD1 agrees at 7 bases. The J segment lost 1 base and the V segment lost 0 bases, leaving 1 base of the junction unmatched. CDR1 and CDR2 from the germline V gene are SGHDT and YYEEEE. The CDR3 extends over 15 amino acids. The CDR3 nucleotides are TGTGCCAGCAGCTTGGAGGGACAGAGCAATCAGCCCCAGCATTTT. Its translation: CASSLEGQSNQPQHF.

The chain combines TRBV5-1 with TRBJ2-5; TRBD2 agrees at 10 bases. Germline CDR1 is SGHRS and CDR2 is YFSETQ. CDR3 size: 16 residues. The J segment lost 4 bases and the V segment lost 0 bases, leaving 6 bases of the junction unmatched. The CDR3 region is CASSLATLAGTETQYF. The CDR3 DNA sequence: TGCGCCAGCAGCTTGGCTACACTAGCGGGAACAGAGACCCAGTACTTC.

CDR3: CRPRGGNGYTF. As DNA, the CDR3 is TGCAGACCTAGGGGGGGAAATGGCTACACCTTC. The genes are TRBV20-1 and TRBJ1-2; perhaps TRBD1 as D (6 bases). This CDR3 region has 11 residues. Germline V lookup: CDR1 DFQATT, CDR2 SNEGSKA (reference sequence).

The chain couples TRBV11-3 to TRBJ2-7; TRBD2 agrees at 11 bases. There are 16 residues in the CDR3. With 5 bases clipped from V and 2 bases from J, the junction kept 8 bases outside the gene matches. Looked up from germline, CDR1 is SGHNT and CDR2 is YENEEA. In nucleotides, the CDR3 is TGTGCCAGCAGCACAACTAGCGGGAGACGGACCTACGAGCAGTACTTC. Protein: CASSTTSGRRTYEQYF.

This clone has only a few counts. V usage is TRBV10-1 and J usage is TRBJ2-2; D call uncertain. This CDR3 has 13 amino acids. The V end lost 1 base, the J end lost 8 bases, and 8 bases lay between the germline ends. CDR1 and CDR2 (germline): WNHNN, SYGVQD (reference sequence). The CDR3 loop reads CASSELLLGELFF. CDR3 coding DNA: TGCGCCAGCAGTGAGTTACTCCTTGGGGAGCTGTTTTTT.

The CDR3 is CASSSTGYTGELFF. The CDR3 nucleotides read TGTGCCAGCAGCTCAACAGGGTACACCGGGGAGCTGTTTTTT. The rearrangement uses TRBV7-2 and TRBJ2-2, with D possibly being TRBD1 (6 bases). Germline-derived CDR1 and CDR2 are SGHTA and FQGNSA. The CDR3 covers 14 residues. Trimming removed 4 bases at V and 3 bases at J, with 9 bases between.

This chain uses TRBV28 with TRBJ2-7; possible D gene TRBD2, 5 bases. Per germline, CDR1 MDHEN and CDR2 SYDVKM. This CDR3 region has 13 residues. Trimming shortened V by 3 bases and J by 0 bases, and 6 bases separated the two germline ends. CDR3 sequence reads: CASSFGVSYEQYF. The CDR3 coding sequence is TGTGCCAGCAGTTTCGGGGTCTCCTACGAGCAGTACTTC. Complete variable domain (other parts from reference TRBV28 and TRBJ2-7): DVKVTQSSRYLVKRTGEKVFLECVQDMDHENMFWYRQDPGLGLRLIYFSYDVKMKEKGDIPEGYSVSREKKERFSLILESASTNQTSMYLCASSFGVSYEQYFGPGTRLTVT.

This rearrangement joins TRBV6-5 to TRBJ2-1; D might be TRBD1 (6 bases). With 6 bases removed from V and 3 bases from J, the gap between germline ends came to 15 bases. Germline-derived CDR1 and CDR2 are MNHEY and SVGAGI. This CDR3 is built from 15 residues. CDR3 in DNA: TGTGCCAGCAGGCCAACGGGACACCACTACAATGAGCAGTTCTTC. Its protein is CASRPTGHHYNEQFF.

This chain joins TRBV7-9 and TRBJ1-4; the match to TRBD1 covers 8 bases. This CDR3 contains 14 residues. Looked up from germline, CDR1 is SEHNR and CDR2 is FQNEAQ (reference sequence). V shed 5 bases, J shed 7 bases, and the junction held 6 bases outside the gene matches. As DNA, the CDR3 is TGTGCCAGCAGCCGGACAGGGAAAAGTGAAAAACTGTTTTTT. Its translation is CASSRTGKSEKLFF.

DNA for the CDR3: TGTGCCAGCAGTTACTCGGGCAGATCGGCGGGCTACACCTTC. Encoded protein: CASSYSGRSAGYTF. The J gene is TRBJ1-2, the V gene TRBV6-5; D unclear. V lost 0 bases and J 8 bases, leaving 13 bases between the germline ends. This CDR3 is built from 14 residues. The germline V gene encodes CDR1 MNHEY and CDR2 SVGAGI.

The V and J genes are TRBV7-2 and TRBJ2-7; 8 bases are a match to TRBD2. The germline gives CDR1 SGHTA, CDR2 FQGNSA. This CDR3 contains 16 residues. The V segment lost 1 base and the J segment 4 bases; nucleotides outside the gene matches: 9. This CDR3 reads CASSLGVSGSGYEQYF. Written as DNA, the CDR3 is TGTGCCAGCAGCTTAGGCGTGAGCGGGAGTGGTTACGAGCAGTACTTC.

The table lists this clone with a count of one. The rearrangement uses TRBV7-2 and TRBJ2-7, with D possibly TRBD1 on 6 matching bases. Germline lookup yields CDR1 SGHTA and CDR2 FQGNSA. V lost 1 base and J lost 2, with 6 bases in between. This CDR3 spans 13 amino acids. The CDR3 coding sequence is TGTGCCAGCAGCTTAGGGACAGCCTACGAGCAGTACTTC. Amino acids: CASSLGTAYEQYF.

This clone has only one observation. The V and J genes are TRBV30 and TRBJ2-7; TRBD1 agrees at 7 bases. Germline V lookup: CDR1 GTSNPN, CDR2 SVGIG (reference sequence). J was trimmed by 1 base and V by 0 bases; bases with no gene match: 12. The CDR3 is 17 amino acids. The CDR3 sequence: CAWSVLLRWDSSYEQYF. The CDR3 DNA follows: TGTGCCTGGAGTGTACTTTTGAGATGGGACAGTTCCTACGAGCAGTACTTC. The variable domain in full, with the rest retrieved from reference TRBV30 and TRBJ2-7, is SQTIHQWPATLVQPVGSPLSLECTVEGTSNPNLYWYRQAAGRGLQLLFYSVGIGQISSEVPQNLSASRPQDRQFILSSKKLLLSDSGFYLCAWSVLLRWDSSYEQYFGPGTRLTVT.